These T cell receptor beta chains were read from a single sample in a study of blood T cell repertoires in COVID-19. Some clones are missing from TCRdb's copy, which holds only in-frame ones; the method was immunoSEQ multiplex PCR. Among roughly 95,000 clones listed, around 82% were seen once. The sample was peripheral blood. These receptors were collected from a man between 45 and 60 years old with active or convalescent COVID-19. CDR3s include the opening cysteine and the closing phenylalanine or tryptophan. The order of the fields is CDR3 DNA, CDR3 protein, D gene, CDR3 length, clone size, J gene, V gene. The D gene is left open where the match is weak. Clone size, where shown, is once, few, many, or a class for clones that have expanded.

CDR3 DNA: TGTGCCAGCGGAATGACAGGAAACCCCTACGAGCAGTACTTC
CDR3 protein: CASGMTGNPYEQYF
D gene: .
CDR3 length: 14
clone size: .
J gene: TRBJ2-7
V gene: TRBV28

CDR3 DNA: TGTGCCAGCAGGCCTGAAACCGAGGTCAACGTCCTGACTTTC
CDR3 protein: CASRPETEVNVLTF
D gene: .
CDR3 length: 14
clone size: .
J gene: TRBJ2-6
V gene: TRBV6-5

CDR3 DNA: TGTGCCAGCAGCTTAGTGAGCGGGTGGGGGGACACTGAAGCTTTCTTT
CDR3 protein: CASSLVSGWGDTEAFF
D gene: .
CDR3 length: 16
clone size: .
J gene: TRBJ1-1
V gene: TRBV7-2

CDR3 DNA: TGTGCCAGCAGTTTGGACAGGGCAGGAAACACCATATATTTT
CDR3 protein: CASSLDRAGNTIYF
D gene: TRBD1
CDR3 length: 14
clone size: .
J gene: TRBJ1-3
V gene: TRBV28

CDR3 DNA: TGTGCCACCAGTGGCAACGACAGGGGCGGGGAGACCCAGTACTTC
CDR3 protein: CATSGNDRGGETQYF
D gene: TRBD1
CDR3 length: 15
clone size: .
J gene: TRBJ2-5
V gene: TRBV24-1

CDR3 DNA: TGTGCCAGCAGTAAAGAGACAGCCGACGGCAATCAGCCCCAGCATTTT
CDR3 protein: CASSKETADGNQPQHF
D gene: .
CDR3 length: 16
clone size: few
J gene: TRBJ1-5
V gene: TRBV2

CDR3 DNA: TGTGCCAGTAGTCCCCGGGACAGGGGGAGGAATGAGCAGTTCTTC
CDR3 protein: CASSPRDRGRNEQFF
D gene: TRBD1
CDR3 length: 15
clone size: few
J gene: TRBJ2-1
V gene: TRBV19

CDR3 DNA: TGTGCCAGCAGCTTGGTAGGACAAGTCACCGGGGAGCTGTTTTTT
CDR3 protein: CASSLVGQVTGELFF
D gene: .
CDR3 length: 15
clone size: .
J gene: TRBJ2-2
V gene: TRBV5-5

CDR3 DNA: TGCGCCAGCAGCTTGGGGGACACCTTGAGCTCTGGAAACACCATATATTTT
CDR3 protein: CASSLGDTLSSGNTIYF
D gene: .
CDR3 length: 17
clone size: .
J gene: TRBJ1-3
V gene: TRBV5-1

CDR3 DNA: TGTGCCAGCTCATCTACAGGGGGAGACACTGAAGCTTTCTTT
CDR3 protein: CASSSTGGDTEAFF
D gene: TRBD1
CDR3 length: 14
clone size: .
J gene: TRBJ1-1
V gene: TRBV18

CDR3 DNA: TGCAGCGGGAAGGAGGGGGAGGGCACCGGGGAGCTGTTTTTT
CDR3 protein: CSGKEGEGTGELFF
D gene: .
CDR3 length: 14
clone size: once
J gene: TRBJ2-2
V gene: TRBV29-1

CDR3 DNA: TGTGCCAGCAGCATCGACAGCTCTGGGGCCAACGTCCTGACTTTC
CDR3 protein: CASSIDSSGANVLTF
D gene: .
CDR3 length: 15
clone size: .
J gene: TRBJ2-6
V gene: TRBV2

CDR3 DNA: TGCACCAGCAGCCAAGAAGGGGATAGCAATCAGCCCCAGCATTTT
CDR3 protein: CTSSQEGDSNQPQHF
D gene: .
CDR3 length: 15
clone size: .
J gene: TRBJ1-5
V gene: TRBV1

CDR3 DNA: TGTGCCTGGAGTGTACGCGGTTACACCGGGGAGCTGTTTTTT
CDR3 protein: CAWSVRGYTGELFF
D gene: .
CDR3 length: 14
clone size: .
J gene: TRBJ2-2
V gene: TRBV30

CDR3 DNA: TGCGCCAGCACCGACAGGGTTGATTCACCCCTCCACTTT
CDR3 protein: CASTDRVDSPLHF
D gene: TRBD1
CDR3 length: 13
clone size: .
J gene: TRBJ1-6
V gene: TRBV5-1

CDR3 DNA: TGCGCCAGCAGTGTGACAGATTACAATGAGCAGTTCTTC
CDR3 protein: CASSVTDYNEQFF
D gene: .
CDR3 length: 13
clone size: .
J gene: TRBJ2-1
V gene: TRBV10-2

CDR3 DNA: TGTGCCAGCAGTTACGGTTGGGCCGAGAACACTGAAGCTTTCTTT
CDR3 protein: CASSYGWAENTEAFF
D gene: .
CDR3 length: 15
clone size: .
J gene: TRBJ1-1
V gene: TRBV6-2/TRBV6-3

CDR3 DNA: TGTGCCAGTAGTCCTCAGGGGGGTCAGCCCCAGCATTTT
CDR3 protein: CASSPQGGQPQHF
D gene: TRBD1
CDR3 length: 13
clone size: .
J gene: TRBJ1-5
V gene: TRBV19

CDR3 DNA: TGTGCCAGCAGCTTGGGAGGGACAGGGTCAGATACGCAGTATTTT
CDR3 protein: CASSLGGTGSDTQYF
D gene: TRBD1
CDR3 length: 15
clone size: .
J gene: TRBJ2-3
V gene: TRBV5-4

CDR3 DNA: TGTGCCAGCAGACCCCCAGGAGGAAATAATTCACCCCTCCACTTT
CDR3 protein: CASRPPGGNNSPLHF
D gene: .
CDR3 length: 15
clone size: .
J gene: TRBJ1-6
V gene: TRBV6-6

CDR3 DNA: TGTGCCAGCAGTGAAACCTCTTTCGACCCGCGGCTGTTTTTT
CDR3 protein: CASSETSFDPRLFF
D gene: .
CDR3 length: 14
clone size: .
J gene: TRBJ1-4
V gene: TRBV2

CDR3 DNA: TGTGCCAGTAGTATTCAAGGGAGCACTGAAGCTTTCTTT
CDR3 protein: CASSIQGSTEAFF
D gene: .
CDR3 length: 13
clone size: .
J gene: TRBJ1-1
V gene: TRBV19

CDR3 DNA: TGTGCCAGCTCACCACGTCGGAGGGAAGAGACCCAGTACTTC
CDR3 protein: CASSPRRREETQYF
D gene: .
CDR3 length: 14
clone size: .
J gene: TRBJ2-5
V gene: TRBV18

CDR3 DNA: TGTGCCAGCAAGGGACAGGGGAGCACCGGGGAGCTGTTTTTT
CDR3 protein: CASKGQGSTGELFF
D gene: TRBD1
CDR3 length: 14
clone size: .
J gene: TRBJ2-2
V gene: TRBV19

CDR3 DNA: TGCAGCGTGGCCCCGACAGGGGGCCATGAGCAGTTCTTC
CDR3 protein: CSVAPTGGHEQFF
D gene: TRBD1
CDR3 length: 13
clone size: .
J gene: TRBJ2-1
V gene: TRBV29-1

CDR3 DNA: TGTGCCAGTAGTATCGCGGCGGGGGGCTACAATGAGCAGTTCTTC
CDR3 protein: CASSIAAGGYNEQFF
D gene: TRBD2
CDR3 length: 15
clone size: .
J gene: TRBJ2-1
V gene: TRBV19

CDR3 DNA: TGCAGCGTTCGCGGGACAGCTATTTCGAACACCGGGGAGCTGTTTTTT
CDR3 protein: CSVRGTAISNTGELFF
D gene: .
CDR3 length: 16
clone size: .
J gene: TRBJ2-2
V gene: TRBV29-1

CDR3 DNA: TGCGCCAGCAGCTTGAGCGGGGGGATGACCGGGGAGCTGTTTTTT
CDR3 protein: CASSLSGGMTGELFF
D gene: TRBD2
CDR3 length: 15
clone size: .
J gene: TRBJ2-2
V gene: TRBV5-1

CDR3 DNA: TGTGCCACCAGTGCGGGGGGGGCCAACGTCCTGACTTTC
CDR3 protein: CATSAGGANVLTF
D gene: .
CDR3 length: 13
clone size: few
J gene: TRBJ2-6
V gene: TRBV24-1

CDR3 DNA: TGTGCCAGCAGCCAAGGAACGGGAGAAAAAGATACGCAGTATTTT
CDR3 protein: CASSQGTGEKDTQYF
D gene: .
CDR3 length: 15
clone size: once
J gene: TRBJ2-3
V gene: TRBV3-1/TRBV3-2

CDR3 DNA: TGTGCCAGCAGTTACTTGACAGGGGGCGCGGAAGATACGCAGTATTTT
CDR3 protein: CASSYLTGGAEDTQYF
D gene: TRBD1
CDR3 length: 16
clone size: few
J gene: TRBJ2-3
V gene: TRBV6-6

CDR3 DNA: TGTGCCATCAGTGAAGTGGGGGGAGGAAACACCATATATTTT
CDR3 protein: CAISEVGGGNTIYF
D gene: .
CDR3 length: 14
clone size: once
J gene: TRBJ1-3
V gene: TRBV10-3

CDR3 DNA: TGTGCCAGCAGCCTAGCGGGGACCTACAATGAGCAGTTCTTC
CDR3 protein: CASSLAGTYNEQFF
D gene: TRBD2
CDR3 length: 14
clone size: .
J gene: TRBJ2-1
V gene: TRBV16

CDR3 DNA: TGTGCCAGCAGTTTGAGGCCTTCAGATACGCAGTATTTT
CDR3 protein: CASSLRPSDTQYF
D gene: .
CDR3 length: 13
clone size: once
J gene: TRBJ2-3
V gene: TRBV28

CDR3 DNA: TGTGCCAGCAGCCCGGGGACAGGGTTTACTGGAAACACCATATATTTT
CDR3 protein: CASSPGTGFTGNTIYF
D gene: TRBD1
CDR3 length: 16
clone size: .
J gene: TRBJ1-3
V gene: TRBV4-2

CDR3 DNA: TGTGCCTGTCGGCCAGGGTACGAGCAGTACTTC
CDR3 protein: CACRPGYEQYF
D gene: .
CDR3 length: 11
clone size: .
J gene: TRBJ2-7
V gene: TRBV30

CDR3 DNA: TGCGCCAGCAGCGAACAACAGGGCGCACTCGAGCAGTTCTTC
CDR3 protein: CASSEQQGALEQFF
D gene: .
CDR3 length: 14
clone size: .
J gene: TRBJ2-1
V gene: TRBV4-1

CDR3 DNA: TGTGCCAGCAGCTTAACACAGGGAGACAATGAGCAGTTCTTC
CDR3 protein: CASSLTQGDNEQFF
D gene: .
CDR3 length: 14
clone size: few
J gene: TRBJ2-1
V gene: TRBV7-9

CDR3 DNA: TGCGCCAGCAGCCCACGAGGGATGAACACTGAAGCTTTCTTT
CDR3 protein: CASSPRGMNTEAFF
D gene: .
CDR3 length: 14
clone size: .
J gene: TRBJ1-1
V gene: TRBV5-1

CDR3 DNA: TGTGCCAGCAATACAGGTGGGACAGCTAATAATTCACCCCTCCACTTT
CDR3 protein: CASNTGGTANNSPLHF
D gene: TRBD1
CDR3 length: 16
clone size: .
J gene: TRBJ1-6
V gene: TRBV28

CDR3 DNA: TGTGCCAGCAGTTCACGTGGGCCCAACACTGAAGCTTTCTTT
CDR3 protein: CASSSRGPNTEAFF
D gene: .
CDR3 length: 14
clone size: .
J gene: TRBJ1-1
V gene: TRBV6-5

CDR3 DNA: TGTGCCAGCAGCAAACAGGGAGACCTCACTAATGAAAAACTGTTTTTT
CDR3 protein: CASSKQGDLTNEKLFF
D gene: .
CDR3 length: 16
clone size: .
J gene: TRBJ1-4
V gene: TRBV7-2

CDR3 DNA: TGTGCCAGCAACCAAGGAGGGGCGAATCAGCCCCAGCATTTT
CDR3 protein: CASNQGGANQPQHF
D gene: .
CDR3 length: 14
clone size: .
J gene: TRBJ1-5
V gene: TRBV28

CDR3 DNA: TGTGCCAGCAGTCCCCGAGGGGAAAAACTGTTTTTT
CDR3 protein: CASSPRGEKLFF
D gene: .
CDR3 length: 12
clone size: .
J gene: TRBJ1-4
V gene: TRBV27

CDR3 DNA: TGCGCCAGCAGCTTGGTAGGGGGCCAAGGCACCGGGGAGCTGTTTTTT
CDR3 protein: CASSLVGGQGTGELFF
D gene: TRBD1
CDR3 length: 16
clone size: .
J gene: TRBJ2-2
V gene: TRBV5-1